The 7 T cell receptor beta chains in this list originate from one sample, sequenced in a study of early T cells in non-severe SARS-CoV-2 infection. TCRdb re-called the 5' RACE reads with MiXCR, one entry per CDR3 protein. The repertoire consists of 65,000 to 80,000 distinct CDR3 sequences, with over 10% occurring once and the leading ten covering approximately 6.5%. Sequencing input: whole blood. The source of these receptors is an adult who was a healthcare worker with PCR-confirmed SARS-CoV-2 infection or an uninfected control (not recorded which).

V usage is TRBV5-6 and J usage is TRBJ1-1; possible D gene TRBD1, 6 bases. CDR3 length: 15 amino acids. Deletions cut 2 bases from V and 1 base from J, with 12 bases between. Looked up from germline, CDR1 is SGHDT and CDR2 is YYEEEE. This CDR3 is CASSFRGAWNTEAFF. CDR3 bases: TGTGCCAGCAGCTTTCGGGGGGCCTGGAACACTGAAGCTTTCTTT.

A few counts support this clonotype. V usage is TRBV7-9 and J usage is TRBJ1-1, with 7 bases identical to TRBD1. The V and J ends lost 7 bases and 5 bases, in that order; junction bases with no gene match: 13. Germline V gene lookup returns CDR1 SEHNR and CDR2 FQNEAQ (reference sequence). This CDR3 is built from 15 residues. The CDR3 protein is CASILRDSEITEAFF. Here the CDR3 DNA reads TGTGCCAGCATCCTCCGGGACAGTGAGATAACTGAAGCTTTCTTT.

This clonotype appeared many times. The chain has TRBV2 and TRBJ2-3; D unresolved. CDR3 length: 14 residues. V shed 1 base and J shed 1 base, with 6 bases lying between them. Germline V gene lookup returns CDR1 SNHLY and CDR2 FYNNEI. This CDR3 reads CASSEEVRTDTQYF. The CDR3 DNA sequence: TGTGCCAGCAGTGAAGAGGTCCGCACAGATACGCAGTATTTT.

The chain employs TRBV20-1 and TRBJ1-1, with a weak D call TRBD1 (5 bases). Per germline, CDR1 DFQATT and CDR2 SNEGSKA (reference sequence). Trimming left V 3 bases short and J 4 bases short, with 9 bases between. CDR3 size: 12 residues. The CDR3 region is CSARKGPTEAFF. The DNA of the CDR3 is TGCAGTGCTAGGAAGGGACCCACTGAAGCTTTCTTT.

This clonotype came up many times. The chain joins TRBV4-1 to TRBJ1-1, with 7 bases fitting TRBD1. Germline V lookup: CDR1 MGHRA, CDR2 YSYEKL. With 3 bases clipped from V and 1 base from J, the junction kept 11 bases outside the gene matches. CDR3 length equals 17 residues. The CDR3 DNA follows: TGCGCCAGCAGCCAGAGACAGGGTGTTGGGCCGAACACTGAAGCTTTCTTT. Amino acid sequence: CASSQRQGVGPNTEAFF.

The chain links TRBV7-9 to TRBJ2-3; TRBD1 matches at 8 bases. Losses at the gene ends were 5 bases for V and 10 bases for J; bases not matched to a gene: 5. This CDR3 is 12 amino acids long. In germline, CDR1 is SEHNR, CDR2 FQNEAQ (reference sequence). CDR3 sequence (DNA): TGTGCCAGCAGCCATGACAGGGGTCCGCAGTATTTT. Its translation is CASSHDRGPQYF.

The chain carries TRBV20-1 and TRBJ1-1; tentatively, D is TRBD1 (5 bases). The V gene lost 3 bases and the J gene lost 3 bases, with 11 bases spanning the gap. Germline loops: CDR1 DFQATT, CDR2 SNEGSKA (reference sequence). The CDR3 length is 13 residues. Here the CDR3 reads CSARGRGDTEAFF. The CDR3 region has the DNA TGCAGTGCTAGGGGCCGAGGGGACACTGAAGCTTTCTTT.